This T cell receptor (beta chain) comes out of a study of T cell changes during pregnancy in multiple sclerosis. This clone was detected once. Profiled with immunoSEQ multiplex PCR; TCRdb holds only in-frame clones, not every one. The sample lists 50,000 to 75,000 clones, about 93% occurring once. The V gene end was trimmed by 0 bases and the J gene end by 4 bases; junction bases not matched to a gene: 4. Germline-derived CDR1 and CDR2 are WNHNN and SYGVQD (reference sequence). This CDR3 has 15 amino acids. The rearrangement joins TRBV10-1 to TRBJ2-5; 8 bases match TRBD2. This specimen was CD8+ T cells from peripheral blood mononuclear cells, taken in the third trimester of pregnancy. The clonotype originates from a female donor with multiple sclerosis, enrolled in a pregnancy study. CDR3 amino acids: CASSESPSGRETQYF. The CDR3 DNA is TGCGCCAGCAGTGAGTCCCCCAGCGGGAGAGAGACCCAGTACTTC.